This is a list of T cell receptor beta chains from one sample in a study of blood T cells in healthy people across ages. TCRdb fed the 5' RACE reads into MiXCR, producing one record per CDR3 protein. The sample shows 850,000 to 950,000 distinct CDR3 sequences, under 30% of them seen only once. The sample taken for sequencing was blood. Receptor source: a woman of 80 years or more in good health. Both conserved end residues are part of each CDR3. A D gene is named only where the DNA matches it firmly. Clone sizes are given selectively: once, few, many, or a class where the clone is expanded.

clone size	J gene	D gene	V gene	CDR3 DNA	CDR3 protein
.	TRBJ1-3	.	TRBV12-3/TRBV12-4	TGTGCCAGCAACCGGGGCACCGGCTCTGGAAACACCATATATTTT	CASNRGTGSGNTIYF
many	TRBJ2-1	TRBD2	TRBV7-7	TGTGCCAGCAGCTTTTCGGGGGGGCCATGGGATGAGCAGTTCTTC	CASSFSGGPWDEQFF
few	TRBJ2-2	TRBD1	TRBV9	TGTGCCAGCAGCGTAACCCCGGGACAGGGGAGCACCGGGGAGCTGTTTTTT	CASSVTPGQGSTGELFF
.	TRBJ2-7	.	TRBV20-1	TGCAGTGCAGGGAACGAGCAGCACTTC	CSAGNEQHF
.	TRBJ1-4	.	TRBV19	TGTGCCAGTAGTAAAAGGGGACAAGGTGCAACTAATGAAAAACTGTTTTTT	CASSKRGQGATNEKLFF
once	TRBJ1-1	.	TRBV3-1	TGTGCCAGCAGCCAAGAATCTAGAGATTCTGAAGCTTTCTTT	CASSQESRDSEAFF
.	TRBJ1-6	.	TRBV11-2	TGTGCCAGCAGCTTAGATCCGGGGGTGGGGAATTCACCCCTCCACTTT	CASSLDPGVGNSPLHF
many	TRBJ2-1	TRBD2	TRBV5-1	TGCGCCAGCAGCTCCCGGGGGGGCGAGAATGAGCAGTTCTTC	CASSSRGGENEQFF
many	TRBJ1-5	.	TRBV20-1	TGCAGTGCTAGAAGGGGTTTCAATCAGCCCCAGCATTTT	CSARRGFNQPQHF
many	TRBJ1-1	.	TRBV4-2	TGTGCCAGCAGCCGATTTATAGGCACTGAAGCTTTCTTT	CASSRFIGTEAFF
.	TRBJ2-6	.	TRBV6-2/TRBV6-3	TGTGCCAGCTCCTCCCCGGGGGCTGGGGCCAACGTCCTGACTTTC	CASSSPGAGANVLTF
.	TRBJ2-1	.	TRBV7-9	TGTGCCAGCAGCTGGGACAATAATGAGCAGTTCTTC	CASSWDNNEQFF
many	TRBJ2-7	TRBD2	TRBV20-1	TGCAGTGCTTACCGGGAGGCCAGCTCCTACGAGCAGTACTTC	CSAYREASSYEQYF
.	TRBJ2-7	.	TRBV12-3/TRBV12-4	TGTGCCAGCAGTTCCGTACAGGGCGAGCAGTACTTC	CASSSVQGEQYF
.	TRBJ1-1	.	TRBV20-1	TGCAGTGCCCGAGGGGGACAGAACACTGAAGCTTTCTTT	CSARGGQNTEAFF
.	TRBJ1-1	.	TRBV27	TGTGCCAGCAGTTTATGGCCCCGTCCTGACAGACCCACTGAAGCTTTCTTT	CASSLWPRPDRPTEAFF
many	TRBJ2-6	TRBD2	TRBV6-2/TRBV6-3	TGTGCCAGCAGTTACTCCCCCGGACTAGCGGGGGGGACTGGGGCCAACGTCCTGACTTTC	CASSYSPGLAGGTGANVLTF
.	TRBJ1-2	.	TRBV7-9	TGTGCCAGCAGCAAACCAGGGGACTATGGCTACACCTTC	CASSKPGDYGYTF
many	TRBJ2-7	TRBD2	TRBV12-3/TRBV12-4	TGTGCCAGCAGTTTGGGGGGGGATGCCTACGAGCAGTACTTC	CASSLGGDAYEQYF
.	TRBJ2-7	TRBD2	TRBV7-6	TGTGCCAGCAGCGTTAGCGGGGCAAGGGGCGAGCAGTACTTC	CASSVSGARGEQYF
many	TRBJ1-5	.	TRBV6-6	TGTGCCAGCGGATACACAGGGAATAGCAATCAGCCCCAGCATTTT	CASGYTGNSNQPQHF
.	TRBJ2-2	TRBD1	TRBV20-1	TGCAGTGCTCGTGACAGGGGAATAAGAACCGGGGAGCTGTTTTTT	CSARDRGIRTGELFF
.	TRBJ2-3	TRBD1	TRBV27	TGTGCCAGCAGTTTATTTCCCCCAACAGGGGGGACAGATACGCAGTATTTT	CASSLFPPTGGTDTQYF
few	TRBJ1-3	TRBD1	TRBV5-1	TGCGCCAGCAGCTTACTGGGACAGTCTGGAAACACCATATATTTT	CASSLLGQSGNTIYF
many	TRBJ2-3	.	TRBV5-5	TGTGCCAGCAGCCAACAGCCTAACAAAGGCCCAGATACGCAGTATTTT	CASSQQPNKGPDTQYF
.	TRBJ1-1	.	TRBV5-5	TGTGCCAGCAGCTCACACGCGACATCCACTGAAGCTTTCTTT	CASSSHATSTEAFF
many	TRBJ1-2	TRBD1	TRBV27	TGTGCCAGCAGTTTATCGACAGGGTTGGGCTACACCTTC	CASSLSTGLGYTF
.	TRBJ1-5	.	TRBV7-8	TGTGCCAGCAGCTTCGGGAACAGCTATCAGCCCCAGCATTTT	CASSFGNSYQPQHF
many	TRBJ2-7	.	TRBV2	TGTGCCAGCAGTAGACAGAACTACGAGCAGTACTTC	CASSRQNYEQYF
many	TRBJ2-2	TRBD1	TRBV6-5	TGTGCCAGCAGGCGGACAGGGGACACCGGGGAGCTGTTTTTT	CASRRTGDTGELFF
few	TRBJ2-5	.	TRBV18	TGTGCCAGCTTTGGTCCCCCGGGTTTGGAGACCCAGTACTTC	CASFGPPGLETQYF
few	TRBJ2-7	TRBD2	TRBV27	TGTGCCAGCAGGCCAGCGGGAGACCCCTACGAGCAGTACTTC	CASRPAGDPYEQYF
many	TRBJ2-5	TRBD1	TRBV20-1	TGCAGTGCTAGATCCCTCAGAGGACAGGGTATTGAGACCCAGTACTTC	CSARSLRGQGIETQYF
.	TRBJ2-5	.	TRBV20-1	TGCAGTGCTAGAGATGGGACTCGGGGGACCCAGTACTTC	CSARDGTRGTQYF
many	TRBJ2-4	.	TRBV10-3	TGTGCCATCAGTGAAGGGTCAGCTAAAGACATTCAGTACTTC	CAISEGSAKDIQYF
few	TRBJ2-1	.	TRBV20-1	TGCAGTGCTGGAGATCCCATTTCGGGGGCCCGAAGCTACAATGAGCAGTTCTTC	CSAGDPISGARSYNEQFF
.	TRBJ2-3	TRBD2	TRBV29-1	TGCAGCCTAACCGGGACTAGCGGGAGCGCAGATACGCAGTATTTT	CSLTGTSGSADTQYF
few	TRBJ1-6	.	TRBV7-9	TGTGCCAGCAGCTTACAAGACTCACCCCTCCACTTT	CASSLQDSPLHF
many	TRBJ2-5	TRBD1	TRBV20-1	TGCAGTGCGCCCCGACAGGGTCAGGAGACCCAGTACTTC	CSAPRQGQETQYF
once	TRBJ2-3	TRBD1	TRBV5-1	TGCGCCAGCAGCACGGACAGGGCTGAGACAGATACGCAGTATTTT	CASSTDRAETDTQYF
many	TRBJ2-1	.	TRBV19	TGTGCCAGTGCTGGACGCAGGGGAGACTCCTACAATGAGCAGTTCTTC	CASAGRRGDSYNEQFF
many	TRBJ2-1	.	TRBV5-1	TGCGCCAGCAGCTTGGCGCTGAGTGGCCGCTACAATGAGCAGTTCTTC	CASSLALSGRYNEQFF
many	TRBJ1-2	TRBD1	TRBV6-5	TGTGCCAGCAGTTCACAGGGGGGCTATGGCTACACCTTC	CASSSQGGYGYTF
.	TRBJ2-5	.	TRBV4-1	TGCGCCAGCAGCCCACAAGAGGCCCAGTACTTC	CASSPQEAQYF
.	TRBJ2-5	TRBD1	TRBV7-2	TGTGCCAGCAGCGGGGGACAGGACCCCCAAGAGACCCAGTACTTC	CASSGGQDPQETQYF